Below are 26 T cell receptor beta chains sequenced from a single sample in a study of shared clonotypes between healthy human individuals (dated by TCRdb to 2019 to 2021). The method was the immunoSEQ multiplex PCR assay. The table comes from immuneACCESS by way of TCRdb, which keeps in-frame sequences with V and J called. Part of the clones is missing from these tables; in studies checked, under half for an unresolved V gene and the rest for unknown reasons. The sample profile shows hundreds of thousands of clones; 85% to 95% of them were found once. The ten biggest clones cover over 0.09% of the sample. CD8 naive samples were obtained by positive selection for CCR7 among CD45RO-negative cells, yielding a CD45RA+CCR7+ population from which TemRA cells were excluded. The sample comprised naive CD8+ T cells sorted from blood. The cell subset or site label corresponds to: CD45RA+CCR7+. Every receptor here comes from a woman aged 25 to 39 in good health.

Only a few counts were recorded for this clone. Here the CDR3 DNA reads TGTGCCAGCAGAACGGCTAGCGGGAGCTCCTACGAGCAGTACTTC. Protein product: CASRTASGSSYEQYF. This chain links TRBV2 with TRBJ2-7; 10 bases match TRBD2. V shed 6 bases, J shed 0 bases, and the junction held 5 bases outside the gene matches. CDR3 length: 15 residues. From germline, CDR1 is SNHLY and CDR2 FYNNEI.

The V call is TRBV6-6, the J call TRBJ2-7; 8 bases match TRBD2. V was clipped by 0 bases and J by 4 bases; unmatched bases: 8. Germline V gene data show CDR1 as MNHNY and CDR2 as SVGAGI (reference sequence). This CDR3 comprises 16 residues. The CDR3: CASSYSIAGGGYEQYF. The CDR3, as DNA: TGTGCCAGCAGTTACTCCATCGCGGGAGGAGGATACGAGCAGTACTTC.

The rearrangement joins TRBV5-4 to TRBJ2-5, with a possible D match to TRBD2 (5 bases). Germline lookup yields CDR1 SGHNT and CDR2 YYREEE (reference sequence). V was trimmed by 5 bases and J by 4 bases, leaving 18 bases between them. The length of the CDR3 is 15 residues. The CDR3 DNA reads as TGTGCCAGCAGGCCCTCCGCAGGAGGCGGAGAGACCCAGTACTTC. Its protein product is CASRPSAGGGETQYF.

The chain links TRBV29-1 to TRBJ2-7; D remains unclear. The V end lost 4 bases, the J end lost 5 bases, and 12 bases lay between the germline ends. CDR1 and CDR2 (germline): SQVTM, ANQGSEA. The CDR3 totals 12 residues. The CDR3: CSVVGSLNEQYF. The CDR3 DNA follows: TGCAGCGTTGTCGGCAGCCTTAACGAGCAGTACTTC.

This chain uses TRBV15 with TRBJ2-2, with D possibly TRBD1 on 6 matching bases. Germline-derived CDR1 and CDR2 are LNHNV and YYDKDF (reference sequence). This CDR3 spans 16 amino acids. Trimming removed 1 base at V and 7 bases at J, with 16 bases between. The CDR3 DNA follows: TGTGCCACCAGCAGAGCCCTCGCAGGGGAAGACGGGGAGCTGTTTTTT. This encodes CATSRALAGEDGELFF. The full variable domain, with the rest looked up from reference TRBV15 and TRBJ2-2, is DAMVIQNPRYQVTQFGKPVTLSCSQTLNHNVMYWYQQKSSQAPKLLFHYYDKDFNNEADTPDNFQSRRPNTSFCFLDIRSPGLGDTAMYLCATSRALAGEDGELFFGEGSRLTVL.

CDR3 sequence: CASSLGAGVANYGYTF. As DNA, the CDR3 is TGTGCCAGCAGCTTAGGGGCGGGGGTCGCTAACTATGGCTACACCTTC. The chain combines TRBV7-6 with TRBJ1-2; the D gene is possibly TRBD1 (5 bases). This CDR3 is 16 amino acids long. Germline CDR1 SGHVS, CDR2 FNYEAQ. V lost 1 base and J lost 0, with 12 bases in between.

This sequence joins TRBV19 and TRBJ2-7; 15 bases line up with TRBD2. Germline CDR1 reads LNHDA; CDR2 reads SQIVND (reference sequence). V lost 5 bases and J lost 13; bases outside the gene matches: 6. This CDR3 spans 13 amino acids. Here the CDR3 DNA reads TGTGCCAGTAGTCTGGGACTAGCGGGAGGACTTTACTTC. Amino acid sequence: CASSLGLAGGLYF.

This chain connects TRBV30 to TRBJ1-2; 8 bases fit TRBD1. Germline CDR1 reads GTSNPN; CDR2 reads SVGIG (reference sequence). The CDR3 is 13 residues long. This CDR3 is CAAGQGSSYGYTF. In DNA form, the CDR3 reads TGTGCTGCAGGACAGGGCTCGTCGTATGGCTACACCTTC. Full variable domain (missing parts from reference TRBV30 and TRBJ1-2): SQTIHQWPATLVQPVGSPLSLECTVEGTSNPNLYWYRQAAGRGLQLLFYSVGIGQISSEVPQNLSASRPQDRQFILSSKKLLLSDSGFYLCAAGQGSSYGYTFGSGTRLTVV.

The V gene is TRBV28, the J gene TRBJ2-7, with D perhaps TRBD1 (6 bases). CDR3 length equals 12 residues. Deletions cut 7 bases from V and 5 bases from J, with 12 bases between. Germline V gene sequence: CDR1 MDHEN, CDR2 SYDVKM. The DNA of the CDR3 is TGTGCCAGCACCCCGACAGGAAACGAGCAGTACTTC. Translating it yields CASTPTGNEQYF.

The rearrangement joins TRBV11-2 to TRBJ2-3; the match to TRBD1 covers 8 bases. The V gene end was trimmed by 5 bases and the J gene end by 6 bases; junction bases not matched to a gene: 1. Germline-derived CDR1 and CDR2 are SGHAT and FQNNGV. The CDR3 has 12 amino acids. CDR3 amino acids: CASSAGGDTQYF. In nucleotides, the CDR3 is TGTGCCAGCAGCGCAGGGGGCGATACGCAGTATTTT.

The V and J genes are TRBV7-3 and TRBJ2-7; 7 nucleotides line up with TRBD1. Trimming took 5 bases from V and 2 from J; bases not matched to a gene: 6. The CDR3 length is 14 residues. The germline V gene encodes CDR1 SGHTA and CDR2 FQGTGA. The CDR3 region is CASSPTTGPYEQYF. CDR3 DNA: TGTGCCAGCAGCCCGACGACAGGGCCCTACGAGCAGTACTTC.

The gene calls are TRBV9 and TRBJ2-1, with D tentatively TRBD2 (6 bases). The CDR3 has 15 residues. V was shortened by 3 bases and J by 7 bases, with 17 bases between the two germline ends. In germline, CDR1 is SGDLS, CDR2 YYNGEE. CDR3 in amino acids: CASSAEKVGGNEQFF. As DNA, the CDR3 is TGTGCCAGCAGCGCAGAAAAAGTCGGGGGTAATGAGCAGTTCTTC. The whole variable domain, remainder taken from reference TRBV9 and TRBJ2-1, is DSGVTQTPKHLITATGQRVTLRCSPRSGDLSVYWYQQSLDQGLQFLIQYYNGEERAKGNILERFSAQQFPDLHSELNLSSLELGDSALYFCASSAEKVGGNEQFFGPGTRLTVL.

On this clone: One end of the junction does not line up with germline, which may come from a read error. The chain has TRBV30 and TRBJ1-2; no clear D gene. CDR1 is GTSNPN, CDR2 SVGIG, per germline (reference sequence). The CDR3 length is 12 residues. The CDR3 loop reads CAWSGSAYGYTF. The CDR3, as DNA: TGTGCCTGGAGTGGCTCGGCTTATGGTTACACCTTC.

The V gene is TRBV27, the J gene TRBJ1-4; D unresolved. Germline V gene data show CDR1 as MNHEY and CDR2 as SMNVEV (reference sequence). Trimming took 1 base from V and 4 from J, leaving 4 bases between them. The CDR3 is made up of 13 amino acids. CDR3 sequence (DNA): TGTGCCAGCAGTTTATGGCTTAATGAAAAACTGTTTTTT. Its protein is CASSLWLNEKLFF. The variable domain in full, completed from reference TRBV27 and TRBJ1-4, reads EAQVTQNPRYLITVTGKKLTVTCSQNMNHEYMSWYRQDPGLGLRQIYYSMNVEVTDKGDVPEGYKVSRKEKRNFPLILESPSPNQTSLYFCASSLWLNEKLFFGSGTQLSVL.

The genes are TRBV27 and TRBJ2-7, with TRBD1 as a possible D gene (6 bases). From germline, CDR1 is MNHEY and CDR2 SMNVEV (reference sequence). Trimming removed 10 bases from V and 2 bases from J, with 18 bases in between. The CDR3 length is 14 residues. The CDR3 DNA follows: TGTGCCACACGGACAGTCCTGGGAGCCTACGAGCAGTACTTC. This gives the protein CATRTVLGAYEQYF.

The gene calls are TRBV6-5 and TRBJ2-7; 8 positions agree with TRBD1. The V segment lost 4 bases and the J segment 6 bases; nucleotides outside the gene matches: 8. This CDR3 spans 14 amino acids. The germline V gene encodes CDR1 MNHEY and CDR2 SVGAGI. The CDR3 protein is CASSSGTGVIEQYF. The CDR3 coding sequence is TGTGCCAGCAGTTCCGGGACAGGTGTGATCGAGCAGTACTTC.

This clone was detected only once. The CDR3: CATSAEQYF. The CDR3 nucleotides are TGTGCCACCAGCGCCGAGCAGTACTTC. The rearrangement joins TRBV15 to TRBJ2-5; D is uncertain. The better agreement between TRBJ2-7 and the DNA end casts doubt on the J call. Germline V gene sequence: CDR1 LNHNV, CDR2 YYDKDF (reference sequence). The CDR3 contains 9 residues.

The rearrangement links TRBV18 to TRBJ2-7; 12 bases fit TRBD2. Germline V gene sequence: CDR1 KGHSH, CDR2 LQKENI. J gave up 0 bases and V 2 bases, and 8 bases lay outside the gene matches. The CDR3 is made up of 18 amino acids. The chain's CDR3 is CASSPSLAGGEGSYEQYF. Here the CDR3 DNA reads TGTGCCAGCTCACCAAGCCTAGCGGGAGGGGAGGGCTCCTACGAGCAGTACTTC.

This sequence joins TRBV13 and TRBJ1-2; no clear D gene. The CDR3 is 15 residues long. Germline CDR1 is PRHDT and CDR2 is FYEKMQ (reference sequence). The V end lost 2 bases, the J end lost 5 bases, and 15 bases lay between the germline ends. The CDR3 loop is CASSLTGGGQYGYTF. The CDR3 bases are TGTGCCAGCAGCTTAACCGGTGGAGGTCAATATGGCTACACCTTC. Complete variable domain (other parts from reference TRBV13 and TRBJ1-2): AAGVIQSPRHLIKEKRETATLKCYPIPRHDTVYWYQQGPGQDPQFLISFYEKMQSDKGSIPDRFSAQQFSDYHSELNMSSLELGDSALYFCASSLTGGGQYGYTFGSGTRLTVV.

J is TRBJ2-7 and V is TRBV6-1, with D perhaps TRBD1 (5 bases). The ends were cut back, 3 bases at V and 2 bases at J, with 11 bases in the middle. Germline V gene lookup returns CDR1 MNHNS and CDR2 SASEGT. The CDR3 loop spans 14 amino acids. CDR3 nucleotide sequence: TGTGCCAGCAGTGAGGCTGGACACCCCTACGAGCAGTACTTC. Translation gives CASSEAGHPYEQYF.

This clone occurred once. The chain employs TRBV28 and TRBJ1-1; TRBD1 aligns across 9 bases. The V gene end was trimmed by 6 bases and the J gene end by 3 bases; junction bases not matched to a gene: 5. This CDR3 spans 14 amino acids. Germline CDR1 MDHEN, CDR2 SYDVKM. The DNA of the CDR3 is TGTGCCAGCAGGTACAGGGGGCGTTACACTGAAGCTTTCTTT. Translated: CASRYRGRYTEAFF.

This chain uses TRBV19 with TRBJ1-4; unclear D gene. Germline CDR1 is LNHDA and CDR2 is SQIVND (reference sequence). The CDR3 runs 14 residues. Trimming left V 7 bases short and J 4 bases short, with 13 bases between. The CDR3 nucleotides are TGTGCCAGTACTTCCATCGGCCTTAATGAAAAACTGTTTTTT. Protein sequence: CASTSIGLNEKLFF.

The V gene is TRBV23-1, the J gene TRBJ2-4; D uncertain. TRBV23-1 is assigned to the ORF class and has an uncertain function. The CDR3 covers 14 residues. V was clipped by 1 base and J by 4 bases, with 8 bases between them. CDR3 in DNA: TGCGCCAGCAGTCAATATGGGGAAAAAAACATTCAGTACTTC. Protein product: CASSQYGEKNIQYF.

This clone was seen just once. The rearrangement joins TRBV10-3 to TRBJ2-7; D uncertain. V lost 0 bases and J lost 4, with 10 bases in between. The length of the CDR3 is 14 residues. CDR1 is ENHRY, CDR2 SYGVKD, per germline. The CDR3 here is CAISESQSSYEQYF. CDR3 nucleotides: TGTGCCATCAGTGAGTCACAGTCATCTTACGAGCAGTACTTC.

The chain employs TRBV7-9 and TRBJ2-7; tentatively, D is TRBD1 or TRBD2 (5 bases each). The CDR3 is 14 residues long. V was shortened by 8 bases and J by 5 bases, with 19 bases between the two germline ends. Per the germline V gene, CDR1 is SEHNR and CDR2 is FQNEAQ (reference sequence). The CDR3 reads CASAPGTAVHEQYF. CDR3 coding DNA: TGTGCCAGCGCCCCCGGGACCGCCGTCCACGAGCAGTACTTC.

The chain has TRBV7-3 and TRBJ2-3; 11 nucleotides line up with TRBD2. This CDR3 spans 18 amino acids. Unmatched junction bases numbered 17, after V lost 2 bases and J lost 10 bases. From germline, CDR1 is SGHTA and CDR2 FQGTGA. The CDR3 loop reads CASSLLAGGLPPQGSQYF. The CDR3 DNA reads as TGTGCCAGCAGCTTACTAGCGGGAGGCCTCCCGCCGCAGGGTTCGCAGTATTTT.